This T cell receptor beta chain stems from a study of CD8+CD57+ T cells in acquired aplastic anemia. For the study at large: Mean DNA quantity obtained from sorted CD4+ and CD8+ cells was about 3.2 ug. Study-wide results and caveats: No significant patient-versus-control difference appeared in CD8+ Simpson's diversity.

The study profiled TCR beta VDJ and CDR3 using genomic DNA as template. TCRdb re-called the reads with MiXCR, one entry per CDR3 protein. The sample yields more than 150,000 distinct CDR3 sequences, 40% to 50% seen once. The CDR3 consists of 13 residues. The germline V gene has CDR1 SGHTA and CDR2 FQGNSA. The ends were cut back, 7 bases at V and 3 bases at J, with 13 bases in the middle. In the case of this clonotype: The antigen is unknown.

Sequenced sample: sorted CD4+, CD8+, or CD8+CD57+ T cells (not recorded which) from PBMCs. The chain carries TRBV7-2 and TRBJ2-7; no clear D. This receptor was taken from a human donor in good health. The CDR3, as DNA: TGTGCCAGCAACTCGGTCCTCGACTACGAGCAGTACTTC. It is translated as CASNSVLDYEQYF.